The TCR beta chain described here comes from a study of blood T cell repertoires in COVID-19. Turning to the study itself: T cells, B-cell-depleted T cells, or PBMCs supplied cDNA or gDNA.

Under the authors' procedure: Scientists estimated how many nucleated cells there were by amplifying reference gene primers. Assay: immunoSEQ multiplex PCR; the TCRdb copy retains only in-frame clones and omits some. The V and J calls and clone size are taken from that table; D and trimming were inferred from the DNA. The table has under 300,000 clones, about 87% seen once. The CDR3 is made up of 13 amino acids. Trimming removed 5 bases at V and 7 bases at J, with 9 bases between. Per germline, CDR1 MNHNY and CDR2 SVGAGI (reference sequence). Sequenced sample: peripheral blood. This sequence was found in a woman aged 70-85 years with active or convalescent COVID-19. The chain carries TRBV6-6 and TRBJ1-6; D not certain. The chain's CDR3 is CASSTQANSPLHF. CDR3 nucleotides: TGTGCCAGCAGTACTCAAGCGAATTCACCCCTCCACTTT.